The 8 T cell receptor beta chains given below trace back to one sample, sequenced in a study of T cells in narcolepsy. Assay used: immunoSEQ multiplex PCR; TCRdb lists only in-frame clones, some missing. The sample has about 33,000 clones, about nine tenths seen once. The specimen was CD45RA- memory CD4+ T cells from PBMCs. These receptors originate from a human donor with narcolepsy.

The chain joins TRBV29-1 to TRBJ1-2, with a weak D call TRBD1 (5 bases). Germline CDR1 reads SQVTM; CDR2 reads ANQGSEA. V lost 5 bases and J 4 bases, leaving 11 bases between the germline ends. CDR3 length equals 12 residues. CDR3 sequence: CSVWGDFYGYTF. CDR3 nucleotide sequence: TGCAGCGTTTGGGGGGATTTCTATGGCTACACCTTC.

The chain uses TRBV6-5 and TRBJ2-1; D uncertain. The germline gives CDR1 MNHEY, CDR2 SVGAGI. The CDR3 extends over 12 amino acids. Trimming pared 2 bases from V and 6 bases from J, leaving 5 bases between. The CDR3 DNA reads as TGTGCCAGCAGTTACGATCCCAATGAGCAGTTCTTC. This codes for CASSYDPNEQFF.

The chain uses TRBV27 and TRBJ1-4; the D is unclear. The CDR3 sequence is 18 residues long. The germline V and J ends were trimmed by 2 bases and 0 bases, with 16 bases remaining between them. Germline V lookup: CDR1 MNHEY, CDR2 SMNVEV (reference sequence). CDR3 region: CASSLGKRSSATNEKLFF. DNA for the CDR3: TGTGCCAGCAGTTTAGGGAAAAGATCATCTGCAACTAATGAAAAACTGTTTTTT.

There are a few counts of this clone. The chain recombines TRBV9 with TRBJ2-2; D is uncertain. V lost 4 bases, J lost 1 base, and 11 bases lay in between. The CDR3 loop spans 15 amino acids. The germline V gene has CDR1 SGDLS and CDR2 YYNGEE. CDR3 in amino acids: CASSPRVVNTGELFF. In DNA, the CDR3 is TGTGCCAGCAGCCCCCGGGTTGTGAACACCGGGGAGCTGTTTTTT.

The CDR3 DNA reads TGCGCCAGCAGCTTGGAAGACAATGAGCAGTTCTTC. It specifies CASSLEDNEQFF. The gene calls are TRBV5-1 and TRBJ2-1, with no clear D. Trimming took 0 bases from V and 5 from J, leaving 3 bases between them. The germline V gene has CDR1 SGHRS and CDR2 YFSETQ. The CDR3 runs 12 residues.

The gene calls are TRBV25-1 and TRBJ2-3, with D perhaps matching TRBD1 (6 bases). This CDR3 has 15 amino acids. The V gene's germline CDR1 is MGHDK and CDR2 SYGVNS. Trimming left V 4 bases short and J 0 bases short, with 11 bases between. The CDR3 DNA follows: TGTGCCAGCAGTGTTAGGACAGCTAGCACAGATACGCAGTATTTT. It encodes CASSVRTASTDTQYF.

CDR3: CASEGGKKYTDTQYF. For the CDR3, the DNA is TGTGCCAGCGAGGGGGGCAAGAAATACACAGATACGCAGTATTTT. The chain uses TRBV6-1 and TRBJ2-3, with D possibly being TRBD1 or TRBD2 (6 bases each). The CDR3 totals 15 residues. The germline CDR1 and CDR2 sequences are MNHNS and SASEGT. V dropped 8 bases and J dropped 2 bases, with 17 bases sitting between them.

This chain joins TRBV15 and TRBJ1-2; 8 bases align to TRBD1. The CDR3 consists of 13 residues. Per germline, CDR1 LNHNV and CDR2 YYDKDF (reference sequence). V lost 7 bases to trimming and J lost 4 bases; unmatched junction nucleotides: 5. The CDR3 sequence: CATTRDRIYGYTF. CDR3 in DNA: TGTGCCACCACGCGGGACAGGATCTATGGCTACACCTTC. Based on the CDR3 plus reference TRBV15 and TRBJ1-2, the full variable domain is DAMVIQNPRYQVTQFGKPVTLSCSQTLNHNVMYWYQQKSSQAPKLLFHYYDKDFNNEADTPDNFQSRRPNTSFCFLDIRSPGLGDTAMYLCATTRDRIYGYTFGSGTRLTVV.